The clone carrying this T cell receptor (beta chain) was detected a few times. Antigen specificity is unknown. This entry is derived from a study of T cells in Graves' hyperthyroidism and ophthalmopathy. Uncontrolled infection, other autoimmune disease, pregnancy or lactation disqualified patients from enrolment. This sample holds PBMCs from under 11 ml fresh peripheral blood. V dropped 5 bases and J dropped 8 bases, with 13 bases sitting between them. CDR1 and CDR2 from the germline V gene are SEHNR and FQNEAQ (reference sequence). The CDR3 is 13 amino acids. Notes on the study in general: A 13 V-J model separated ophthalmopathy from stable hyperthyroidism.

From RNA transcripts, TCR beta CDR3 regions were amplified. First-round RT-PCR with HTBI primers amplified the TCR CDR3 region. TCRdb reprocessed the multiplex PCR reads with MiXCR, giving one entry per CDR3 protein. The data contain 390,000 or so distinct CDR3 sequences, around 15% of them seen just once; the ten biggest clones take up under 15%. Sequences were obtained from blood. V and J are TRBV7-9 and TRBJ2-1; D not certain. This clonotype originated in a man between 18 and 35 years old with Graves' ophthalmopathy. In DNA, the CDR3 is TGTGCCAGCAGCCCTCTCACCTTTGATGAGCAGTTCTTC. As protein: CASSPLTFDEQFF. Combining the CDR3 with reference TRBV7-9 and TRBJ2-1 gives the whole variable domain DTGVSQNPRHKITKRGQNVTFRCDPISEHNRLYWYRQTLGQGPEFLTYFQNEAQLEKSRLLSDRFSAERPKGSFSTLEIQRTEQGDSAMYLCASSPLTFDEQFFGPGTRLTVL.